The present T cell receptor (beta chain) was sequenced within a study of vaccination and CD4 T cells after COVID-19. In the study overall: Sampling post-COVID took place a median 101 days after diagnosis (range 35 to 161). Three convalescent patients gave samples at day 14 and days 161 to 241 post-vaccination.

In this sample, this clonotype turned up a few times. The target antigen is unknown. This sample's time point: late sampling 161 to 241 days after vaccination in a few convalescent patients. Study observations and caveats: The median count of SARS-CoV-2-reactive clonotypes rose from roughly 21 to 40, not significantly. The great majority, 304 of 307 vaccine-specific clones, proved spike mono-reactive in convalescent patients.

From the PCR reads, TCRdb called clonotypes with MiXCR, one entry per CDR3 protein. This sample yields 30,000 to 40,000 distinct CDR3 sequences, of which 35% to 40% are seen a single time; 5.8% belongs to the top ten. The CDR3 length is 15 residues. After removal of 4 bases from V and 1 base from J, the junction contained 3 bases not matched to a gene. Germline V gene sequence: CDR1 LNHNV, CDR2 YYDKDF (reference sequence). This rearrangement joins TRBV15 to TRBJ1-1, with 10 bases fitting TRBD1. The sequencing here drew on CD4+ T cells from blood, taken about 7 months after SARS-CoV-2 vaccination. The sequence derives from a human donor who had recovered from COVID-19. CDR3 loop: CATSTRDRGNTEAFF. In DNA, the CDR3 is TGTGCCACCAGCACAAGGGACAGGGGGAACACTGAAGCTTTCTTT.